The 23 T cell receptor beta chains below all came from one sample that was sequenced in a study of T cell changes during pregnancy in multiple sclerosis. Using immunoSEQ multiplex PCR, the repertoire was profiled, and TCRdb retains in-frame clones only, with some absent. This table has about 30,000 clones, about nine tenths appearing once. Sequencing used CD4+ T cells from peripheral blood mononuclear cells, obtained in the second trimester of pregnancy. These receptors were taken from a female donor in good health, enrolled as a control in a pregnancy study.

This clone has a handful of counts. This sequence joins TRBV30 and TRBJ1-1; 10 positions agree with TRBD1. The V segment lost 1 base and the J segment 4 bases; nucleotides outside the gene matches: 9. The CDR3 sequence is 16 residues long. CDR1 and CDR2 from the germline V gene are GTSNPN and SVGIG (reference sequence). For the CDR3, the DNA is TGTGCCTGGAGTGGGGGACAGGGGTTATGGGGCACTGAAGCTTTCTTT. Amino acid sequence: CAWSGGQGLWGTEAFF.

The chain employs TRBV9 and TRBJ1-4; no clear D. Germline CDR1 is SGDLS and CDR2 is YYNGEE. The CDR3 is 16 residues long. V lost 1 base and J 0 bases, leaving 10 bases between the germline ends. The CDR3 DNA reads TGTGCCAGCAGCGTAAGCGCCGTGGCAACTAATGAAAAACTGTTTTTT. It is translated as CASSVSAVATNEKLFF.

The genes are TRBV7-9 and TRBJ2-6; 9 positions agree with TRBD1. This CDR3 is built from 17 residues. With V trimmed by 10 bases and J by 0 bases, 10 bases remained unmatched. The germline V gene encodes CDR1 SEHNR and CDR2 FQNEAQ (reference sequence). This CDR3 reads CAIDPGTGPSGANVLTF. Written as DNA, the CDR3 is TGTGCCATCGACCCCGGGACAGGGCCCTCTGGGGCCAACGTCCTGACTTTC.

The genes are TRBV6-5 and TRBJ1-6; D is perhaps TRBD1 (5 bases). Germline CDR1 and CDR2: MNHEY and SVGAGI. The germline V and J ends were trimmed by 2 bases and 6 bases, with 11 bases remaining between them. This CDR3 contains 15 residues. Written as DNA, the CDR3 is TGTGCCAGCAGTTACGGAGCAAGGGGTAATTCACCCCTCCACTTT. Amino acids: CASSYGARGNSPLHF.

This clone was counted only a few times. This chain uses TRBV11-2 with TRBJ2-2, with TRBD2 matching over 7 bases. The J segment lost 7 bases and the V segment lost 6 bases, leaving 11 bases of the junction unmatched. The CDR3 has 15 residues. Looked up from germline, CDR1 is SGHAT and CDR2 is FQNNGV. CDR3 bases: TGTGCCAGCAGACCAGGACTTGGGAGGGGCGGGGAGCTGTTTTTT. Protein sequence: CASRPGLGRGGELFF.

The CDR3 reads CASSPGALDRGANEKLFF. The CDR3 DNA reads TGTGCCAGTAGCCCTGGAGCCCTCGACAGGGGAGCCAATGAAAAACTGTTTTTT. The gene calls are TRBV19 and TRBJ1-4; TRBD1 aligns across 8 bases. Germline V gives CDR1 LNHDA, CDR2 SQIVND (reference sequence). V was pared by 6 bases and J by 5 bases, with 17 bases of the junction left unmatched. This CDR3 has 18 residues.

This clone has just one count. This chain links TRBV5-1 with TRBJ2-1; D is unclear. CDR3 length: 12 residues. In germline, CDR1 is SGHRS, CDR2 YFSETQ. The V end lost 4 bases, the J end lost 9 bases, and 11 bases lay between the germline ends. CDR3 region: CASSIKTGEQFF. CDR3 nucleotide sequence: TGCGCCAGCAGCATTAAAACGGGTGAGCAGTTCTTC.

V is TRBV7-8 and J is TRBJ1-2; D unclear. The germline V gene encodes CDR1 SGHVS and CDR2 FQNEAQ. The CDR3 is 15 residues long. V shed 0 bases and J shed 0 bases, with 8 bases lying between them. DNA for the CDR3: TGTGCCAGCAGCTTAGCGATCGGGGCTAACTATGGCTACACCTTC. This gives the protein CASSLAIGANYGYTF. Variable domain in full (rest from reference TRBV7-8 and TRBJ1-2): GAGVSQSPRYKVAKRGQDVALRCDPISGHVSLFWYQQALGQGPEFLTYFQNEAQLDKSGLPSDRFFAERPEGSVSTLKIQRTQQEDSAVYLCASSLAIGANYGYTFGSGTRLTVV.

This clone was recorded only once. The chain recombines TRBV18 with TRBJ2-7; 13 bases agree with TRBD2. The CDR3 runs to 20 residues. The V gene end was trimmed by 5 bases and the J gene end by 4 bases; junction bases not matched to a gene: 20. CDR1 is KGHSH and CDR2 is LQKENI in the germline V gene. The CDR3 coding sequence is TGTGCCAGCTCAACTGGACTAGCGGGGGCCGAAGTTCGTGGAATGTACGAGCAGTACTTC. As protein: CASSTGLAGAEVRGMYEQYF.

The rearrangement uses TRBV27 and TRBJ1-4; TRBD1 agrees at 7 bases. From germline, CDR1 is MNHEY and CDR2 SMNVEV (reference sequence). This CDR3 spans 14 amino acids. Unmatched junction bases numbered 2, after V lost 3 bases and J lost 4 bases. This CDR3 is CASSFRQGNEKLFF. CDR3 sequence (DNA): TGTGCCAGCAGTTTTCGACAGGGTAATGAAAAACTGTTTTTT. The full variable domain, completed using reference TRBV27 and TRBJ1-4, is EAQVTQNPRYLITVTGKKLTVTCSQNMNHEYMSWYRQDPGLGLRQIYYSMNVEVTDKGDVPEGYKVSRKEKRNFPLILESPSPNQTSLYFCASSFRQGNEKLFFGSGTQLSVL.

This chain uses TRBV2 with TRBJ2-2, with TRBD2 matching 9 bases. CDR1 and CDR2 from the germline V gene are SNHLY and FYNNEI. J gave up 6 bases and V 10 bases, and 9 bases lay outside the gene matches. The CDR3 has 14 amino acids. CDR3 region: CATIGGGESGELFF. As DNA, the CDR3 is TGTGCCACCATAGGCGGGGGGGAATCCGGGGAGCTGTTTTTT.

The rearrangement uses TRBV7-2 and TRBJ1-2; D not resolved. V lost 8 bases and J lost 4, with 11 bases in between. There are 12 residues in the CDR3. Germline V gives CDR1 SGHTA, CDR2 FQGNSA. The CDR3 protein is CASFYGPYGYTF. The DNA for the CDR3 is TGTGCCAGCTTTTATGGCCCCTATGGCTACACCTTC.

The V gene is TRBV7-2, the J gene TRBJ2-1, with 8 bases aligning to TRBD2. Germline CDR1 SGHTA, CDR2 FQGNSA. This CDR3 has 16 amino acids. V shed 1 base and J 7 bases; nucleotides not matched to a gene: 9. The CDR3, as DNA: TGTGCCAGCAGCTTAGTCGGGGGGGCGGAAATTAATGAGCAGTTCTTC. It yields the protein CASSLVGGAEINEQFF.

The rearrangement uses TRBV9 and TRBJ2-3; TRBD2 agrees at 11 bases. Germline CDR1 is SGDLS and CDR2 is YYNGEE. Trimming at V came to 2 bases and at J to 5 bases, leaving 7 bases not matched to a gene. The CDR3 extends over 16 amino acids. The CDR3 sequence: CASSVGSGGAGDTQYF. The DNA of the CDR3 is TGTGCCAGCAGCGTGGGTAGCGGGGGGGCTGGAGATACGCAGTATTTT.

CDR3 amino acids: CASSYSAINYGYTF. The CDR3 DNA sequence: TGTGCCAGCAGTTACTCAGCCATCAACTATGGCTACACCTTC. V usage is TRBV6-5 and J usage is TRBJ1-2; no reliable D call. From germline, CDR1 is MNHEY and CDR2 SVGAGI. V shed 0 bases and J shed 2 bases, with 7 bases lying between them. This CDR3 spans 14 amino acids.

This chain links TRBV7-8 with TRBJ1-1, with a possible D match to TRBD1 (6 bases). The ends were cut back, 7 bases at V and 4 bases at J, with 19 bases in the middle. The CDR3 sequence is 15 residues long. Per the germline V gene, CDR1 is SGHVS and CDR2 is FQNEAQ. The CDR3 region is CASKLAQGLGTEAFF. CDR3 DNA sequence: TGTGCCAGCAAACTGGCCCAGGGGTTGGGCACTGAAGCTTTCTTT.

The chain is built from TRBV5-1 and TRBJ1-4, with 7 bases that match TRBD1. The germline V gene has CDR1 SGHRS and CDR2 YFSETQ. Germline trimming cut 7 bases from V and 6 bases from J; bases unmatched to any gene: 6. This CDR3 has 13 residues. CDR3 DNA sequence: TGCGCCAGCCGCACAGGGGACGATGAAAAACTGTTTTTT. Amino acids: CASRTGDDEKLFF. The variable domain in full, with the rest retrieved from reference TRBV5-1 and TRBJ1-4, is KAGVTQTPRYLIKTRGQQVTLSCSPISGHRSVSWYQQTPGQGLQFLFEYFSETQRNKGNFPGRFSGRQFSNSRSEMNVSTLELGDSALYLCASRTGDDEKLFFGSGTQLSVL.

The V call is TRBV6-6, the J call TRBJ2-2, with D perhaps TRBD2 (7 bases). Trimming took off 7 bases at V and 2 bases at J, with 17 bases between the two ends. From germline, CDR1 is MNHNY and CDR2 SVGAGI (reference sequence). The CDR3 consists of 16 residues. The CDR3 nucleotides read TGTGCCAGCACCCCGAGGGGGGGGGTTAACACCGGGGAGCTGTTTTTT. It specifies CASTPRGGVNTGELFF.

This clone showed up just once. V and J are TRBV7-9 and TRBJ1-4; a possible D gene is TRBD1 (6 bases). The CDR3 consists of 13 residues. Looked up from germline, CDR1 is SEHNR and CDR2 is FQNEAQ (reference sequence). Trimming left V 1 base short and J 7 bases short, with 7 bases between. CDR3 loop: CASSLGGREKLFF. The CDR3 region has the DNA TGTGCCAGCAGCTTAGGGGGGCGTGAAAAACTGTTTTTT.

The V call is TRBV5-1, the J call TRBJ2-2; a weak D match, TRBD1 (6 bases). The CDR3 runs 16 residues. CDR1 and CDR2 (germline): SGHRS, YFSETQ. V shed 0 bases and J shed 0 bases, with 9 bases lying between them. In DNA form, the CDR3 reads TGCGCCAGCAGCTTGGGGTCAGGGGCGAACACCGGGGAGCTGTTTTTT. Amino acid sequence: CASSLGSGANTGELFF.

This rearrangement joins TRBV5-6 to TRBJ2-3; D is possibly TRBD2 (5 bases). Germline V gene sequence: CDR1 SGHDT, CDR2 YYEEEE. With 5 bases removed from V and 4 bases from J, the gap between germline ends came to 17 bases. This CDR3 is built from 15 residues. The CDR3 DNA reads TGTGCCAGCAGATCATTCGGCGCTAGCTCAGATACGCAGTATTTT. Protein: CASRSFGASSDTQYF.

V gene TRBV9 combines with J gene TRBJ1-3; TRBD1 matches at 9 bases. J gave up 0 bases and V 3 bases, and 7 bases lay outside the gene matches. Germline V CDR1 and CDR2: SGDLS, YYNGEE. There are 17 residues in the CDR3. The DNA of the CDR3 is TGTGCCAGCAGCGAAGGGACAGGGCTATACTCTGGAAACACCATATATTTT. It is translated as CASSEGTGLYSGNTIYF.

CDR3 coding DNA: TGTGCCAGCAGAACAAAGCGCGGGGGGAATCGTGGGGCCAACGTCCTGACTTTC. Amino acid sequence: CASRTKRGGNRGANVLTF. The chain recombines TRBV19 with TRBJ2-6; 8 nucleotides align to TRBD2. V shed 9 bases and J 3 bases; nucleotides not matched to a gene: 16. CDR1 is LNHDA, CDR2 SQIVND, per germline (reference sequence). There are 18 residues in the CDR3.